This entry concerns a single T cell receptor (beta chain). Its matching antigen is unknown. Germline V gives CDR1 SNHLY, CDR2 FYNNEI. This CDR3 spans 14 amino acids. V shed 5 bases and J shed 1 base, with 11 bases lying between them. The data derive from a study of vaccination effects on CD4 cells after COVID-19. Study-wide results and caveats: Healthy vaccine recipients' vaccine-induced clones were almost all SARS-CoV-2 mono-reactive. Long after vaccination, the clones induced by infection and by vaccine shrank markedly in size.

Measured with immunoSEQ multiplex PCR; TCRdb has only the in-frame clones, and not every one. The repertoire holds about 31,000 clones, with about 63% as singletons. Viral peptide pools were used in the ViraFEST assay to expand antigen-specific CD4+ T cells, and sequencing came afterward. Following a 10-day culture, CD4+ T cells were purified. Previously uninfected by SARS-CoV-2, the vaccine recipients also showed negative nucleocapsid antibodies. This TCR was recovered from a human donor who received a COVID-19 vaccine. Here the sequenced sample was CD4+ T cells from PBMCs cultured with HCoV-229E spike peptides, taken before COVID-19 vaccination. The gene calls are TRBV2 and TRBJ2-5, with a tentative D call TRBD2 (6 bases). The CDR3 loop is CASSYRDFQETQYF. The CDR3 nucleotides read TGTGCCAGCAGTTACCGGGACTTCCAAGAGACCCAGTACTTC.